This TCR beta chain emerged from a study of T cell responses to AZD1222 COVID-19 vaccine. Whole-study findings and limits: Donors skewed white British and female; clonal diversity was possibly underestimated. Spike-specific TCR depth and breadth grew after two AZD1222 doses.

On this clone itself: Its cognate antigen is unknown.

Using immunoSEQ multiplex PCR, the repertoire was profiled, and TCRdb retains in-frame clones only, with some absent. The sample has about 160,000 clones, approximately 90% seen once. The receptor comes from an adult in good health. Sequenced here: peripheral blood, sampled on day 0 of AZD1222 vaccination.

CDR3 coding DNA: TGTGCCAGCAGCCAAGATCCCGGGCAGGGAGTAATGAAGACCCAGTACTTC. It yields the protein CASSQDPGQGVMKTQYF. The V call is TRBV4-2, the J call TRBJ2-5; D may match TRBD1 or TRBD2 (5 bases each). The CDR3 consists of 17 residues. The V gene lost 0 bases and the J gene lost 6 bases, with 20 bases spanning the gap. Germline values: CDR1 LGHNA, CDR2 YNFKEQ.